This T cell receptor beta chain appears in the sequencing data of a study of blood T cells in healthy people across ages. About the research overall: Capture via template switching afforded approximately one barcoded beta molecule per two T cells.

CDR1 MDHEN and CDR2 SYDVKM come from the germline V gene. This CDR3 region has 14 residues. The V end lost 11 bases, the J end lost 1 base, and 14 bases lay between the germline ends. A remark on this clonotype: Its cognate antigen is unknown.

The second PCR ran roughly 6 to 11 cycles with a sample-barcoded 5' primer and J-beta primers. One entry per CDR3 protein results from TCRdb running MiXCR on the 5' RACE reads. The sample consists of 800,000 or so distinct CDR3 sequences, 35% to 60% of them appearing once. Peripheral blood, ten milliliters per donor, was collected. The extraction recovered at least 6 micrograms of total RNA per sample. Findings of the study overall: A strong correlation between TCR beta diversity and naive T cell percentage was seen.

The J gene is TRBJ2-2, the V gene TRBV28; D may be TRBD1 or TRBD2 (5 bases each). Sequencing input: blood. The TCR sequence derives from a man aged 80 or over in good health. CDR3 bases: TGTGCCTGCACCTCAGGGAGGAACACCGGGGAGCTGTTTTTT. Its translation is CACTSGRNTGELFF.